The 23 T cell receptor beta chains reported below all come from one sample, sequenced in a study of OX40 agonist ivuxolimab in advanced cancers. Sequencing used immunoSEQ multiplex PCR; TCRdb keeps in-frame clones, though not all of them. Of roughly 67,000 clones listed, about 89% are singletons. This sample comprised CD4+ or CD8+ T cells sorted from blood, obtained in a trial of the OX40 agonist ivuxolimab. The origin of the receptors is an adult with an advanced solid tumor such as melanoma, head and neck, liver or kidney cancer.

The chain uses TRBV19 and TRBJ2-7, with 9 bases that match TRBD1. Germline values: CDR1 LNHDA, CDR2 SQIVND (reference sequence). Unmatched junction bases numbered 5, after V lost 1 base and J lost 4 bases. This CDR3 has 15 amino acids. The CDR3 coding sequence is TGTGCCAGTAGTATAGGCGACAGGGGGGTGTACGAGCAGTACTTC. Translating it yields CASSIGDRGVYEQYF.

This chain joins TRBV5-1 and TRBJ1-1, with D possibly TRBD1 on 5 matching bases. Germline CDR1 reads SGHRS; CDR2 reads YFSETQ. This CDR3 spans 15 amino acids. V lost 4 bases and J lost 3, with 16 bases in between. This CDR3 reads CASSPGTLGYTEAFF. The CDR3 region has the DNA TGCGCCAGCAGCCCCGGGACCTTGGGGTACACTGAAGCTTTCTTT.

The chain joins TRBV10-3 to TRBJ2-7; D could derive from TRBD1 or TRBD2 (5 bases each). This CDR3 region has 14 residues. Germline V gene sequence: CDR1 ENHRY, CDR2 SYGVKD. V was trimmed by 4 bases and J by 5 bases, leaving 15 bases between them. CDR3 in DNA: TGTGCCATCAGTGCTTGGGACGCTTCTCACGAGCAGTACTTC. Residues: CAISAWDASHEQYF.

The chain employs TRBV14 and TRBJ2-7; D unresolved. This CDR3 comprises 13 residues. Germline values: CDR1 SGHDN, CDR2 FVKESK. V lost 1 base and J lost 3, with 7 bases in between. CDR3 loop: CASSQGAFYEQYF. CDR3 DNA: TGTGCCAGCAGCCAAGGAGCTTTCTACGAGCAGTACTTC.

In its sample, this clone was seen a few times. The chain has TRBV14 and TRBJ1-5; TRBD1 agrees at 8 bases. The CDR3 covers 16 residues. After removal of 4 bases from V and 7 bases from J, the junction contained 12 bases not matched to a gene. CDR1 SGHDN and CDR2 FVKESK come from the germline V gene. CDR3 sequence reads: CASSPGGQGSGQPQHF. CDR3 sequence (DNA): TGTGCCAGCAGCCCTGGAGGACAGGGCTCAGGCCAGCCCCAGCATTTT.

CDR3 residues: CASETTSGRNNEQFF. The CDR3 region has the DNA TGTGCCAGCGAAACGACTAGCGGGAGGAACAATGAGCAGTTCTTC. The chain employs TRBV28 and TRBJ2-1; 13 nucleotides match TRBD2. The trim removed 8 bases at V and 5 bases at J, leaving 6 bases unmatched. Germline CDR1 and CDR2: MDHEN and SYDVKM. The CDR3 is 15 residues long.

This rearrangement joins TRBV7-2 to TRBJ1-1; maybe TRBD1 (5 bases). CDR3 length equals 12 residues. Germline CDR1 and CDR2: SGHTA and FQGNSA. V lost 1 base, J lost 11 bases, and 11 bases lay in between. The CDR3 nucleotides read TGTGCCAGCAGCTTAGGGGGACCGGGGGCTTTCTTT. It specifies CASSLGGPGAFF.

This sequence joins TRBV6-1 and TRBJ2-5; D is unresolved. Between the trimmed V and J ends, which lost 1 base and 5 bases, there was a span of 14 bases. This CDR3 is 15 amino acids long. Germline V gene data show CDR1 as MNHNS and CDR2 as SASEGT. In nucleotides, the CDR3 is TGTGCCAGCAGTGAAGGGTGGGGTTTAGGGGAGACCCAGTACTTC. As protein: CASSEGWGLGETQYF.

CDR3 nucleotide sequence: TGTGCCAGCAGTTCCCTAGCGGGAGGGTCCTACGAGCAGTACTTC. Its translation: CASSSLAGGSYEQYF. The chain combines TRBV27 with TRBJ2-7, with 12 bases fitting TRBD2. There are 15 residues in the CDR3. Germline CDR1 reads MNHEY; CDR2 reads SMNVEV (reference sequence). V lost 4 bases to trimming and J lost 1 base; unmatched junction nucleotides: 2.

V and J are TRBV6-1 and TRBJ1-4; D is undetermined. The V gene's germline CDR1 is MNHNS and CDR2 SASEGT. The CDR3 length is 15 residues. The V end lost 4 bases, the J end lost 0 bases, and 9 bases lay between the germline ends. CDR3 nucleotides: TGTGCCAGCAGTGGAAACAGAGCAACTAATGAAAAACTGTTTTTT. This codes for CASSGNRATNEKLFF.

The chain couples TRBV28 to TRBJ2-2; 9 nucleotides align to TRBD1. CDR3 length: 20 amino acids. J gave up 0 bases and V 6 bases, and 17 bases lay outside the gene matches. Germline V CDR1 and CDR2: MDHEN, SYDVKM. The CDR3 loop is CASSRGTGWEEGPNTGELFF. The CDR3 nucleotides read TGTGCCAGCAGCCGTGGGACAGGGTGGGAGGAGGGCCCGAACACCGGGGAGCTGTTTTTT.

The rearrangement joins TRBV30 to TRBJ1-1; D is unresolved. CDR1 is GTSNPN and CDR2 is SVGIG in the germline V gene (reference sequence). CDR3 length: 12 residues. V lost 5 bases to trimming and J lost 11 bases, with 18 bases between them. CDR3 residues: CAWGPERLSAFF. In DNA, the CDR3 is TGTGCCTGGGGTCCGGAGCGCCTATCCGCTTTCTTT.

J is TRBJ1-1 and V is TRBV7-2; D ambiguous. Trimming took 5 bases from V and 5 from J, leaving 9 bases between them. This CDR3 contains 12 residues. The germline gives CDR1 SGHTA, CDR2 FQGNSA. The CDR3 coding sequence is TGTGCCAGCAGCCCCTCCATGACTGAAGCTTTCTTT. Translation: CASSPSMTEAFF.

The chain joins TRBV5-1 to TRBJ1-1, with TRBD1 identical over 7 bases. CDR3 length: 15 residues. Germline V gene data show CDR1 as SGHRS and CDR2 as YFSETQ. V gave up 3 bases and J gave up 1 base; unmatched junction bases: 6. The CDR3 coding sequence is TGCGCCAGCAGCTCTTTTGGGGACAGGAACACTGAAGCTTTCTTT. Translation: CASSSFGDRNTEAFF. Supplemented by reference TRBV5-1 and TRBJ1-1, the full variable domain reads KAGVTQTPRYLIKTRGQQVTLSCSPISGHRSVSWYQQTPGQGLQFLFEYFSETQRNKGNFPGRFSGRQFSNSRSEMNVSTLELGDSALYLCASSSFGDRNTEAFFGQGTRLTVV.

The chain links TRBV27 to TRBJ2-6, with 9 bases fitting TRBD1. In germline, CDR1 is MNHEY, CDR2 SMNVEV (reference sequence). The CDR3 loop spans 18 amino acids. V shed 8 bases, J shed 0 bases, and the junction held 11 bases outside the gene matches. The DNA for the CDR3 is TGTGCCAGCCGATCCACCGGGACAGGGCTCTCTGGGGCCAACGTCCTGACTTTC. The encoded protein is CASRSTGTGLSGANVLTF.

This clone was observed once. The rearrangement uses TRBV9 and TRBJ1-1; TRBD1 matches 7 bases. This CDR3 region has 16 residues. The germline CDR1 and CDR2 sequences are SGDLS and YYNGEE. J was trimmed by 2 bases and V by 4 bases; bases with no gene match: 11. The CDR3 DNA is TGTGCCAGCAGCATTCTGGCCGGGACAGCAAACACTGAAGCTTTCTTT. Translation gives CASSILAGTANTEAFF.

This chain's CDR3 is CASSPATARAAEQYF. In nucleotides, the CDR3 is TGTGCCAGCAGCCCGGCTACGGCGAGGGCCGCCGAGCAGTACTTC. The rearrangement uses TRBV5-4 and TRBJ2-7; D perhaps matches TRBD2 (5 bases). The CDR3 is 15 amino acids. Germline loops: CDR1 SGHNT, CDR2 YYREEE (reference sequence). Trimming pared 4 bases from V and 6 bases from J, leaving 20 bases between.

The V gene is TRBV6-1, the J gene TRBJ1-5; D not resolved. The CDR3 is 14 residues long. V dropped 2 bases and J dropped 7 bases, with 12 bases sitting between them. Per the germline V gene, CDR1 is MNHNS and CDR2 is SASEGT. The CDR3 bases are TGTGCCAGCAGTGAAAACCCCTTGGGCCAGCCCCAGCATTTT. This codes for CASSENPLGQPQHF.

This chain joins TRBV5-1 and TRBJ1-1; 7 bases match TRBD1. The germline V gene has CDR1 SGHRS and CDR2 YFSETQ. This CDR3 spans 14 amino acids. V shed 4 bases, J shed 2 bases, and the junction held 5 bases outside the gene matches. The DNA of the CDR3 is TGCGCCAGCAGCATACAGGGGCGCAACACTGAAGCTTTCTTT. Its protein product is CASSIQGRNTEAFF.

As DNA, the CDR3 is TGTGCCAGCTCACGCCCACAGGGCCGAGCTTTCTTT. This encodes CASSRPQGRAFF. This chain links TRBV18 with TRBJ1-1; tentatively, D is TRBD1 (6 bases). Trimming removed 4 bases from V and 10 bases from J, with 13 bases in between. The CDR3 is made up of 12 amino acids. Germline CDR1 is KGHSH and CDR2 is LQKENI.

This CDR3 is CASSLVPAGGNNSPLHF. The CDR3 DNA is TGTGCCAGCAGCTTGGTTCCGGCAGGGGGTAATAATTCACCCCTCCACTTT. The chain links TRBV5-6 to TRBJ1-6, with 7 bases identical to TRBD1. Germline-derived CDR1 and CDR2 are SGHDT and YYEEEE. V shed 0 bases and J 5 bases; nucleotides not matched to a gene: 8. The CDR3 consists of 17 residues.

The CDR3 reads CASSPVVAGTYEQYF. The CDR3 nucleotides are TGTGCCAGCAGCCCAGTAGTAGCGGGAACCTACGAGCAGTACTTC. V usage is TRBV7-2 and J usage is TRBJ2-7; the match to TRBD2 covers 8 bases. Germline CDR1 SGHTA, CDR2 FQGNSA. J gave up 2 bases and V 5 bases, and 8 bases lay outside the gene matches. CDR3 size: 15 residues.

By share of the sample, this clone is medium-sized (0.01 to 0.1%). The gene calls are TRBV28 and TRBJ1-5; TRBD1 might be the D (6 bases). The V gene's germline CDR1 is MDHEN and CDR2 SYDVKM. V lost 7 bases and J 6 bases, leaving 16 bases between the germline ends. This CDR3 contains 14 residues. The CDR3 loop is CASTLSGVGQPQHF. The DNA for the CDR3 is TGTGCCAGCACACTGTCAGGGGTAGGTCAGCCCCAGCATTTT.